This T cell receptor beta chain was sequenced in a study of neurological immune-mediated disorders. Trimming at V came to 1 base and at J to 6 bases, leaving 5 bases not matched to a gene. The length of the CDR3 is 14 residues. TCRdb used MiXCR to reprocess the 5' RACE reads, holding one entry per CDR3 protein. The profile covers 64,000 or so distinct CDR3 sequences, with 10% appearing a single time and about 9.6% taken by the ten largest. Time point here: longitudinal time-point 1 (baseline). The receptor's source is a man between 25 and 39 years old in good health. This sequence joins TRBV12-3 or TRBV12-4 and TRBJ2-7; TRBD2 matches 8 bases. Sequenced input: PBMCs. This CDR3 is CASSLGTSLSEQYF. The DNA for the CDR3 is TGTGCCAGCAGTTTAGGGACTAGCCTTTCCGAGCAGTACTTC.